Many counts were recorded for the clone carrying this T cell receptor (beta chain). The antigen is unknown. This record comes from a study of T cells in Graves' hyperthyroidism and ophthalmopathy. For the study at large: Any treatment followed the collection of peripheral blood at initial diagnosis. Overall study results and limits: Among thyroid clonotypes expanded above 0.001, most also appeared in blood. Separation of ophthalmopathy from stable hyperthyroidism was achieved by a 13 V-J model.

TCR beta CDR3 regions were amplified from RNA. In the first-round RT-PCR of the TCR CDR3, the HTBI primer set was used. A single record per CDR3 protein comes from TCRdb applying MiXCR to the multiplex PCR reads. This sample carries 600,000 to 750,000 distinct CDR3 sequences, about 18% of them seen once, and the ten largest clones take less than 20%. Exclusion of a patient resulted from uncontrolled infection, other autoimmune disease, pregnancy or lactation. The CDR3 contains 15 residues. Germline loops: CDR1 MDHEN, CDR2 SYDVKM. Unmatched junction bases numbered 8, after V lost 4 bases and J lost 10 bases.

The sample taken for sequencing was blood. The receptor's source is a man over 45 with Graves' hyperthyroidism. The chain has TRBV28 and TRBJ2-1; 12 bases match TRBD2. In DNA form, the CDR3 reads TGTGCCAGCAGTTCGTGGACTAGCGGGATCTGGGAGCAGTTCTTC. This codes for CASSSWTSGIWEQFF. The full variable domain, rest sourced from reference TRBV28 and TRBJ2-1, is DVKVTQSSRYLVKRTGEKVFLECVQDMDHENMFWYRQDPGLGLRLIYFSYDVKMKEKGDIPEGYSVSREKKERFSLILESASTNQTSMYLCASSSWTSGIWEQFFGPGTRLTVL.